Shown below are 20 T cell receptor beta chains from a single sample sequenced in a study of T cell responses to AZD1222 COVID-19 vaccine. Here immunoSEQ multiplex PCR was the method, and the copy in TCRdb shows in-frame clones only, minus some. Of roughly 120,000 clones detected, about 88% appear once; the ten largest clones hold over 1.5%. This material consisted of peripheral blood, taken on day 0 of AZD1222 vaccination. The receptors originated from an adult in good health.

V usage is TRBV29-1 and J usage is TRBJ2-7, with TRBD2 matching 8 bases. CDR3 size: 12 residues. V gave up 7 bases and J gave up 1 base; unmatched junction bases: 3. Germline CDR1 SQVTM, CDR2 ANQGSEA. The CDR3 protein is CSAGGDSYEQYF. The CDR3 region has the DNA TGCAGCGCGGGGGGGGATTCCTACGAGCAGTACTTC.

V is TRBV25-1 and J is TRBJ2-1; either TRBD1 or TRBD2 may fit D (5 bases each). Germline lookup yields CDR1 MGHDK and CDR2 SYGVNS. Trimming stripped 4 bases from V and 0 bases from J, with 13 bases between. This CDR3 is 16 amino acids long. The CDR3 nucleotides are TGTGCCAGCAGTGCAATAGGGACGGGCTCCTACAATGAGCAGTTCTTC. This codes for CASSAIGTGSYNEQFF.

CDR3: CASSPQTTASLGYTF. In DNA form, the CDR3 reads TGTGCCAGCAGCCCACAGACAACTGCCTCCCTTGGCTACACCTTC. The rearrangement uses TRBV9 and TRBJ1-2; D gene unclear. V was shortened by 4 bases and J by 7 bases, with 20 bases between the two germline ends. The CDR3 consists of 15 residues. Germline CDR1 reads SGDLS; CDR2 reads YYNGEE.

The chain combines TRBV4-2 with TRBJ1-6; D gene unclear. Germline assignment: CDR1 LGHNA and CDR2 YNFKEQ. Trimming stripped 2 bases from V and 4 bases from J, with 12 bases between. CDR3 length equals 16 residues. CDR3: CASSQSSRNYNSPLHF. As DNA, the CDR3 is TGTGCCAGCAGCCAATCCTCCAGGAATTATAATTCACCCCTCCACTTT.

The rearrangement joins TRBV10-3 to TRBJ1-2, with 7 nucleotides matching TRBD1. CDR1 is ENHRY and CDR2 is SYGVKD in the germline V gene. The CDR3 is 14 amino acids. J was trimmed by 4 bases and V by 4 bases; bases with no gene match: 6. Here the CDR3 reads CAISASGGGYGYTF. The DNA of the CDR3 is TGTGCCATCAGTGCTTCAGGGGGAGGCTATGGCTACACCTTC.

This chain connects TRBV10-2 to TRBJ1-1; no definite D call. Germline loops: CDR1 WSHSY, CDR2 SAAADI. The CDR3 runs to 15 residues. V lost 2 bases and J lost 3, with 13 bases in between. CDR3 DNA sequence: TGCGCCAGCAGTGAGGTGCGGCTCGGGGACACTGAAGCTTTCTTT. Its protein product is CASSEVRLGDTEAFF.

This chain uses TRBV30 with TRBJ1-2; 10 bases align to TRBD1. Losses at the gene ends were 3 bases for V and 4 bases for J; bases not matched to a gene: 20. The CDR3 has 19 residues. CDR1 is GTSNPN, CDR2 SVGIG, per germline (reference sequence). CDR3 DNA: TGTGCCTGGAGACTACACACACTGGACAGGGGGGTGACATTCTATGGCTACACCTTC. Translation gives CAWRLHTLDRGVTFYGYTF.

V gene TRBV14 combines with J gene TRBJ1-5; weak D call: TRBD1 (5 bases). This CDR3 has 15 amino acids. Germline CDR1 is SGHDN and CDR2 is FVKESK. V was clipped by 4 bases and J by 5 bases, with 15 bases between them. The CDR3 here is CASSLAGEGYQPQHF. Written as DNA, the CDR3 is TGTGCCAGCAGCCTTGCCGGGGAGGGGTATCAGCCCCAGCATTTT.

This chain joins TRBV3-1 (or the pseudogene TRBV3-2) and TRBJ1-2; 8 positions agree with TRBD1. Germline V gene lookup returns CDR1 LGHDT and CDR2 YNNKEL (reference sequence). Trimming cost V 4 bases and J 8 bases; bases outside gene matches: 9. The CDR3 has 14 residues. DNA of the CDR3: TGTGCCAGCAGCCTCCTTTCAGGGGGCGCGGGCTACACCTTC. Its protein is CASSLLSGGAGYTF.

The chain recombines TRBV18 with TRBJ2-1; D unclear. Germline CDR1 is KGHSH and CDR2 is LQKENI. The CDR3 covers 13 residues. Trimming took 3 bases from V and 6 from J, leaving 9 bases between them. The CDR3 loop reads CASSPGRANEQFF. The CDR3 bases are TGTGCCAGCTCACCGGGCCGGGCCAATGAGCAGTTCTTC. The full variable domain, rest sourced from reference TRBV18 and TRBJ2-1, is NAGVMQNPRHLVRRRGQEARLRCSPMKGHSHVYWYRQLPEEGLKFMVYLQKENIIDESGMPKERFSAEFPKEGPSILRIQQVVRGDSAAYFCASSPGRANEQFFGPGTRLTVL.

The chain is built from TRBV13 and TRBJ2-1; possibly TRBD2 for D (7 bases). This CDR3 comprises 16 residues. V was clipped by 3 bases and J by 10 bases, with 22 bases between them. Germline values: CDR1 PRHDT, CDR2 FYEKMQ (reference sequence). The DNA of the CDR3 is TGTGCCAGCAGCTTGAGGGGGAGGGCCCGAGGGCGAGAGCAGTTCTTC. Its translation: CASSLRGRARGREQFF.

V usage is TRBV4-1 and J usage is TRBJ1-2; unclear D gene. Trimming shortened V by 5 bases and J by 5 bases, and 12 bases separated the two germline ends. Looked up from germline, CDR1 is MGHRA and CDR2 is YSYEKL. This CDR3 contains 13 residues. For the CDR3, the DNA is TGCGCCAGCAGCAACGAGGTGCTTTATGGCTACACCTTC. It is translated as CASSNEVLYGYTF.

The V call is TRBV15, the J call TRBJ1-2, with D unclear. The CDR3 length is 12 residues. Germline V gene sequence: CDR1 LNHNV, CDR2 YYDKDF (reference sequence). V lost 0 bases and J lost 6, with 5 bases in between. In DNA form, the CDR3 reads TGTGCCACCAGCAGAGACCTTCATGGCTACACCTTC. Translating gives CATSRDLHGYTF.

This chain connects TRBV30 to TRBJ2-7; a possible D gene is TRBD2 (5 bases). This CDR3 contains 12 residues. Per the germline V gene, CDR1 is GTSNPN and CDR2 is SVGIG (reference sequence). Trimming removed 5 bases from V and 9 bases from J, with 17 bases in between. This CDR3 reads CAWARGPLGQYF. DNA of the CDR3: TGTGCCTGGGCCCGCGGGCCCCTAGGGCAGTACTTC.

This clone was observed once. The chain joins TRBV5-1 to TRBJ2-2; D uncertain. Trimming removed 2 bases at V and 6 bases at J, with 8 bases between. In germline, CDR1 is SGHRS, CDR2 YFSETQ. The CDR3 runs to 13 residues. For the CDR3, the DNA is TGCGCCAGCAGCTTATCTTCTCCCGGGGAGCTGTTTTTT. Protein sequence: CASSLSSPGELFF.

The J gene is TRBJ1-2, the V gene TRBV7-2; a weak D match, TRBD1 (5 bases). CDR3 size: 15 residues. Germline assignment: CDR1 SGHTA and CDR2 FQGNSA. With 1 base removed from V and 4 bases from J, the gap between germline ends came to 13 bases. CDR3 nucleotide sequence: TGTGCCAGCAGCTTAGGGGGGAGTTACCTCTATGGCTACACCTTC. Its protein product is CASSLGGSYLYGYTF.

This chain uses TRBV27 with TRBJ1-2, with 9 nucleotides matching TRBD1. This CDR3 region has 13 residues. V lost 6 bases and J lost 8; bases outside the gene matches: 7. Germline lookup yields CDR1 MNHEY and CDR2 SMNVEV (reference sequence). CDR3 sequence (DNA): TGTGCCAGCAGACGGACAGGGGATGGCGGCTACACCTTC. Its translation is CASRRTGDGGYTF.

DNA for the CDR3: TGTGCCAGTCGAATGGGAGCGGCTGAAGCTTTCTTT. The encoded protein is CASRMGAAEAFF. This chain connects TRBV19 to TRBJ1-1; D call uncertain. The CDR3 is 12 amino acids. From germline, CDR1 is LNHDA and CDR2 SQIVND (reference sequence). V was clipped by 8 bases and J by 6 bases, with 13 bases between them.

V usage is TRBV28 and J usage is TRBJ1-5, with D possibly being TRBD1 (5 bases). The V gene's germline CDR1 is MDHEN and CDR2 SYDVKM. Trimming took 1 base from V and 1 from J, leaving 11 bases between them. CDR3 size: 16 residues. The DNA for the CDR3 is TGTGCCAGCAGTTTATTAGCAGGGATGAGCAATCAGCCCCAGCATTTT. Translation gives CASSLLAGMSNQPQHF.

The J gene is TRBJ2-1, the V gene TRBV3-1 (or the pseudogene TRBV3-2), with TRBD2 identical over 11 bases. The junction had 6 bases not matched to a gene; V was cut back by 4 bases and J by 4 bases. Per the germline V gene, CDR1 is LGHDT and CDR2 is YNNKEL (reference sequence). This CDR3 has 16 amino acids. The CDR3, as DNA: TGTGCCAGCAGCCTTGTAGCGGGAGGGACTTACAATGAGCAGTTCTTC. Translated: CASSLVAGGTYNEQFF.